This TCR beta chain is drawn from a study of CD8 T cells in Susac syndrome. Sequencing of TCR beta was performed on blood CD8+ and CD4+ T cells. The multiple sclerosis control group was made up of treatment-naive patients with stable or active relapsing-remitting disease. The CDR3 covers 18 residues. V was pared by 4 bases and J by 0 bases, with 10 bases of the junction left unmatched. Looked up from germline, CDR1 is DFQATT and CDR2 is SNEGSKA (reference sequence). An input of about 0.5 to 1 ug of RNA was subjected to reverse transcription using random hexamers. The authors amplified TCR beta CDR3 across 54 Vbeta and 13 Jbeta using immunoSEQ multiplex PCR. MiXCR, applied by TCRdb to the immunoSEQ multiplex PCR reads, yields one record per CDR3 protein. Here the sample spans fewer than 200,000 distinct CDR3 sequences, around 96% being singletons.

Sequencing was carried out using CD8+ T cells from PBMCs. This receptor was identified in a human donor with multiple sclerosis. This chain joins TRBV20-1 and TRBJ2-1; 12 bases agree with TRBD2. The CDR3 DNA follows: TGCAGTGCTATGACTAGCGGGAGACCTTTTAGCTCCTACAATGAGCAGTTCTTC. Protein sequence: CSAMTSGRPFSSYNEQFF.